A selection of T cell receptor beta chains follows, all from one sample in a study of shared clonotypes between healthy human individuals. Using immunoSEQ multiplex PCR, the repertoire was profiled, and TCRdb retains in-frame clones only, with some absent. The sample contains some 2,100,000 clones, around 95% of which appear only once. Sample: naive CD4+ T cells sorted from blood. Receptors were obtained from a man in his late teens or twenties in good health. Both conserved end residues are part of each CDR3. The order of the fields is clone size, V gene, J gene, D gene, CDR3 DNA, CDR3 protein. D genes are given only for firm matches. Some rows mark clone size as missing; the rest say once, few, many or name a class of expanded clone.

clone_size: .; v_call: TRBV6-5; j_call: TRBJ2-7; d_call: .; cdr3_nt: TGTGCCAGCAGTTACTCGGGGAGGTTCTACGAGCAGTACTTC; cdr3_aa: CASSYSGRFYEQYF
clone_size: .; v_call: TRBV2; j_call: TRBJ2-7; d_call: .; cdr3_nt: TGTGCCAGCAGTGAATCCGACGGGGGCCCCATATACTCCTACGAGCAGTACTTC; cdr3_aa: CASSESDGGPIYSYEQYF
clone_size: .; v_call: TRBV15; j_call: TRBJ2-7; d_call: .; cdr3_nt: TGTGCCACCAGCAGAGTTAAGGTGGGCGAGCAGTACTTC; cdr3_aa: CATSRVKVGEQYF
clone_size: .; v_call: TRBV7-2; j_call: TRBJ2-1; d_call: .; cdr3_nt: TGTGCCAGCAGCAGGGGACTTTATGAGCAGTTCTTC; cdr3_aa: CASSRGLYEQFF
clone_size: .; v_call: TRBV30; j_call: TRBJ2-4; d_call: .; cdr3_nt: TGTGCCTGGAGTGACAGCTTAGGGGCGTCCATTCAGTACTTC; cdr3_aa: CAWSDSLGASIQYF
clone_size: .; v_call: TRBV5-1; j_call: TRBJ1-1; d_call: TRBD1; cdr3_nt: TGCGCCAGCAGCTTTGACAGGGGCAGGAATGAAGCTTTCTTT; cdr3_aa: CASSFDRGRNEAFF
clone_size: .; v_call: TRBV5-1; j_call: TRBJ2-5; d_call: .; cdr3_nt: TGCGCCAGCAGCTTGGAGGTGCATAAAGAGACCCAGTACTTC; cdr3_aa: CASSLEVHKETQYF
clone_size: .; v_call: TRBV2; j_call: TRBJ2-7; d_call: TRBD1; cdr3_nt: TGTGCCAGCAGTGAAGCGGCGACAGGGGCGCACGAGCAGTACTTC; cdr3_aa: CASSEAATGAHEQYF
clone_size: .; v_call: TRBV14; j_call: TRBJ2-3; d_call: .; cdr3_nt: TGTGCCAGCGGGTGGGGCACAGATACGCAGTATTTT; cdr3_aa: CASGWGTDTQYF
clone_size: once; v_call: TRBV6-5; j_call: TRBJ2-7; d_call: .; cdr3_nt: TGTGCCAGCAGTTACGAGCAGGGACCCTACGAGCAGTACTTC; cdr3_aa: CASSYEQGPYEQYF
clone_size: .; v_call: TRBV4-3; j_call: TRBJ1-2; d_call: TRBD1; cdr3_nt: TGCGCCAGCAGCCAAGATTGGGACAGGGGGCCCTATGGCTACACCTTC; cdr3_aa: CASSQDWDRGPYGYTF
clone_size: .; v_call: TRBV30; j_call: TRBJ1-1; d_call: .; cdr3_nt: TGTGCCTGGAGTGTAGATATTATAAGGACGGCGAACACTGAAGCTTTCTTT; cdr3_aa: CAWSVDIIRTANTEAFF
clone_size: .; v_call: TRBV5-4; j_call: TRBJ2-7; d_call: TRBD2; cdr3_nt: TGTGCCAGCAGCGGGGGACTAGGGATTTCCTACGAGCAGTACTTC; cdr3_aa: CASSGGLGISYEQYF
clone_size: few; v_call: TRBV7-6; j_call: TRBJ2-2; d_call: .; cdr3_nt: TGTGCCAGCAGCTTAGGCAACACCGGGGAGCTGTTTTTT; cdr3_aa: CASSLGNTGELFF
clone_size: .; v_call: TRBV29-1; j_call: TRBJ2-7; d_call: .; cdr3_nt: TGCAGCGTTGCTGACAGCCGGGCCTACGAGCAGTACTTC; cdr3_aa: CSVADSRAYEQYF
clone_size: .; v_call: TRBV9; j_call: TRBJ2-7; d_call: .; cdr3_nt: TGTGCCAGCAGCCTCGGAGGTACGGCCCTCCACGAGCAGTACTTC; cdr3_aa: CASSLGGTALHEQYF
clone_size: .; v_call: TRBV6-1; j_call: TRBJ2-7; d_call: .; cdr3_nt: TGTGCCAGCAGTGAACAGGGCCCGTTGGTGTTTCCCTACGAGCAGTACTTC; cdr3_aa: CASSEQGPLVFPYEQYF
clone_size: .; v_call: TRBV9; j_call: TRBJ1-4; d_call: .; cdr3_nt: TGTGCCAGCAGCGCGGGGGCTCCTAATGAAAAACTGTTTTTT; cdr3_aa: CASSAGAPNEKLFF
clone_size: .; v_call: TRBV6-6; j_call: TRBJ1-3; d_call: .; cdr3_nt: TGTGCCAGCACCCGGGCCGGGGAACGAAACACCATATATTTT; cdr3_aa: CASTRAGERNTIYF
clone_size: .; v_call: TRBV7-2; j_call: TRBJ1-5; d_call: .; cdr3_nt: TGTGCCAGCAGCTTAGTTGTGGGGTATAGCAATCAGCCCCAGCATTTT; cdr3_aa: CASSLVVGYSNQPQHF
clone_size: .; v_call: TRBV9; j_call: TRBJ2-1; d_call: .; cdr3_nt: TGTGCCAGCAGCGTAGTCCCGAGGGACAATGAGCAGTTCTTC; cdr3_aa: CASSVVPRDNEQFF
clone_size: .; v_call: TRBV4-3; j_call: TRBJ1-4; d_call: TRBD1; cdr3_nt: TGCGCCAGCAGCCCAACGGACAGGGGTGAAAAACTGTTTTTT; cdr3_aa: CASSPTDRGEKLFF
clone_size: .; v_call: TRBV2; j_call: TRBJ2-4; d_call: TRBD1; cdr3_nt: TGTGCCAGCAGTCATTCCTCGGGGGACAGGGATTCCAAAAACATTCAGTACTTC; cdr3_aa: CASSHSSGDRDSKNIQYF
clone_size: .; v_call: TRBV4-1; j_call: TRBJ2-7; d_call: TRBD1; cdr3_nt: TGCGCCAGCAGCCAAGACCCCGGGACAGGGGGCGAGCAGTACTTC; cdr3_aa: CASSQDPGTGGEQYF
clone_size: once; v_call: TRBV7-2; j_call: TRBJ2-5; d_call: .; cdr3_nt: TGTGCCAGCAGCTTAGCGAGGAGAGTAGAGACCCAGTACTTC; cdr3_aa: CASSLARRVETQYF
clone_size: .; v_call: TRBV7-9; j_call: TRBJ2-3; d_call: .; cdr3_nt: TGTGCCAGCACTCAAGGTCCAGATACGCAGTATTTT; cdr3_aa: CASTQGPDTQYF
clone_size: .; v_call: TRBV5-1; j_call: TRBJ2-1; d_call: .; cdr3_nt: TGCGCCAGCAGCTTGATCCCGTCCCAACAAGGGAATGAGCAGTTCTTC; cdr3_aa: CASSLIPSQQGNEQFF
clone_size: .; v_call: TRBV9; j_call: TRBJ1-2; d_call: TRBD1; cdr3_nt: TGTGCCAGCAGCGTAACCGGACAGGCAAACTATGGCTACACCTTC; cdr3_aa: CASSVTGQANYGYTF
clone_size: .; v_call: TRBV5-4; j_call: TRBJ2-5; d_call: .; cdr3_nt: TGTGCCAGCAGCAAGGACGAAGGGTGGGAGACCCAGTACTTC; cdr3_aa: CASSKDEGWETQYF
clone_size: .; v_call: TRBV6-6; j_call: TRBJ1-4; d_call: TRBD1; cdr3_nt: TGTGCCAGCAGGGCACAGGGGAAGGGTGAAAAACTGTTTTTT; cdr3_aa: CASRAQGKGEKLFF
clone_size: .; v_call: TRBV30; j_call: TRBJ1-1; d_call: .; cdr3_nt: TGTGCCTGGAGGTCAGGTATGATCACTGAAGCTTTCTTT; cdr3_aa: CAWRSGMITEAFF
clone_size: .; v_call: TRBV5-1; j_call: TRBJ2-1; d_call: .; cdr3_nt: TGCGCCAGCAGCTTCCAGACCTCCCACAATGAGCAGTTCTTC; cdr3_aa: CASSFQTSHNEQFF
clone_size: .; v_call: TRBV10-1; j_call: TRBJ2-7; d_call: .; cdr3_nt: TGCGCCAGCAGTTCACACGACGAGCAGTACTTC; cdr3_aa: CASSSHDEQYF
clone_size: .; v_call: TRBV27; j_call: TRBJ1-6; d_call: .; cdr3_nt: TGTGCCAGCAGTTGGGGAGGGGTTAATTCACCCCTCCACTTT; cdr3_aa: CASSWGGVNSPLHF
clone_size: .; v_call: TRBV9; j_call: TRBJ1-3; d_call: .; cdr3_nt: TGTGCCAGCAGCGTTCGCTCTGGAAACACCATATATTTT; cdr3_aa: CASSVRSGNTIYF
clone_size: once; v_call: TRBV19; j_call: TRBJ2-5; d_call: .; cdr3_nt: TGTGCCAGTAGCCCAGGGGATTCGGAGACCCAGTACTTC; cdr3_aa: CASSPGDSETQYF
clone_size: .; v_call: TRBV18; j_call: TRBJ2-3; d_call: TRBD2; cdr3_nt: TGTGCCAGCTCACCGATCCCAGCGGGATTCACAGATACGCAGTATTTT; cdr3_aa: CASSPIPAGFTDTQYF
clone_size: .; v_call: TRBV9; j_call: TRBJ2-3; d_call: .; cdr3_nt: TGTGCCAGCAGCGTCGGGCTCACAGATACGCAGTATTTT; cdr3_aa: CASSVGLTDTQYF
clone_size: .; v_call: TRBV21-1; j_call: TRBJ2-7; d_call: .; cdr3_nt: TGTGCCAGCAGCAAAGAAAAACTCCGGAGACAGGGGGCCGAGCAGTACTTC; cdr3_aa: CASSKEKLRRQGAEQYF
clone_size: once; v_call: TRBV2; j_call: TRBJ2-3; d_call: TRBD2; cdr3_nt: TGTGCCAGCAGCGTGCTTGGCGGGGGGGCTCAAAATACGCAGTATTTT; cdr3_aa: CASSVLGGGAQNTQYF
clone_size: .; v_call: TRBV5-1; j_call: TRBJ1-4; d_call: TRBD1; cdr3_nt: TGCGCCAGCAGCTTACAGGGGCCAGCAACTAATGAAAAACTGTTTTTT; cdr3_aa: CASSLQGPATNEKLFF
clone_size: .; v_call: TRBV7-2; j_call: TRBJ1-4; d_call: .; cdr3_nt: TGTGCCAGCAGCTTAGATCAACAGGTTAATGAAAAACTGTTTTTT; cdr3_aa: CASSLDQQVNEKLFF
clone_size: .; v_call: TRBV6-1; j_call: TRBJ2-4; d_call: .; cdr3_nt: TGTGCCAGCAGTGAATGGGGCAGGGAGGACATTCAGTACTTC; cdr3_aa: CASSEWGREDIQYF
clone_size: .; v_call: TRBV5-1; j_call: TRBJ1-3; d_call: .; cdr3_nt: TGCGCCAGCAGCCCAACCTACTCTGGAAACACCATATATTTT; cdr3_aa: CASSPTYSGNTIYF
clone_size: .; v_call: TRBV5-1; j_call: TRBJ2-3; d_call: TRBD2; cdr3_nt: TGCGCCAGCAGCCTAGCGGGAGCGGGGGATACGCAGTATTTT; cdr3_aa: CASSLAGAGDTQYF
clone_size: .; v_call: TRBV5-6; j_call: TRBJ1-4; d_call: .; cdr3_nt: TGTGCCAGCAGGCAGTCCGGGACCTTCAATCGTGGGGAAAAACTGTTTTTT; cdr3_aa: CASRQSGTFNRGEKLFF
clone_size: .; v_call: TRBV10-3; j_call: TRBJ1-5; d_call: .; cdr3_nt: TGTGCCATGCAGTCCCCGGGTCAGCCCCAGCATTTT; cdr3_aa: CAMQSPGQPQHF
clone_size: .; v_call: TRBV28; j_call: TRBJ1-3; d_call: .; cdr3_nt: TGTGCCAGCAGCCCGCGGCTAGGAAACACCATATATTTT; cdr3_aa: CASSPRLGNTIYF
clone_size: .; v_call: TRBV5-6; j_call: TRBJ2-7; d_call: .; cdr3_nt: TGTGCCAGCAGCTTGTTGGATCCAACCTACGAGCAGTACTTC; cdr3_aa: CASSLLDPTYEQYF
clone_size: .; v_call: TRBV27; j_call: TRBJ2-6; d_call: .; cdr3_nt: TGTGCCAGCAGTTTAATCTCTGGGGCCAACGTCCTGACTTTC; cdr3_aa: CASSLISGANVLTF
clone_size: once; v_call: TRBV5-1; j_call: TRBJ2-3; d_call: .; cdr3_nt: TGCGCCAGCAGCTTGGAACAGGGATTGAGCACAGATACGCAGTATTTT; cdr3_aa: CASSLEQGLSTDTQYF
clone_size: .; v_call: TRBV5-1; j_call: TRBJ1-3; d_call: .; cdr3_nt: TGCGCCAGCAGCTTGGCGGTAACAGGGTCCGGAAACACCATATATTTT; cdr3_aa: CASSLAVTGSGNTIYF
clone_size: .; v_call: TRBV15; j_call: TRBJ2-1; d_call: TRBD2; cdr3_nt: TGTGCCACCAGCCGTCTAGCGGGGGGGCGAAATGAGCAGTTCTTC; cdr3_aa: CATSRLAGGRNEQFF
clone_size: once; v_call: TRBV30; j_call: TRBJ2-2; d_call: .; cdr3_nt: TGTGCCTGGAGTGCGACAGGAGCCGGGGAGCTGTTTTTT; cdr3_aa: CAWSATGAGELFF
clone_size: .; v_call: TRBV10-1; j_call: TRBJ2-1; d_call: .; cdr3_nt: TGCGCCAGCAGTGGGCAGGGGCTGAATGAGCAGTTCTTC; cdr3_aa: CASSGQGLNEQFF
clone_size: .; v_call: TRBV10-1; j_call: TRBJ2-1; d_call: TRBD2; cdr3_nt: TGCGCCAGCAGTGAAAGGGGACTAGGCTACAATGAGCAGTTCTTC; cdr3_aa: CASSERGLGYNEQFF
clone_size: .; v_call: TRBV9; j_call: TRBJ1-1; d_call: .; cdr3_nt: TGTGCCAGCAGCTCAAGAAGTCTGAACACTGAAGCTTTCTTT; cdr3_aa: CASSSRSLNTEAFF
clone_size: .; v_call: TRBV19; j_call: TRBJ1-2; d_call: .; cdr3_nt: TGTGCCAGTAGTATATACGGTGGAGGCTACACCTTC; cdr3_aa: CASSIYGGGYTF
clone_size: .; v_call: TRBV6-4; j_call: TRBJ1-6; d_call: .; cdr3_nt: TGTGCCAGCAGTGACGGGGGATTGGGCCCCCTCCACTTT; cdr3_aa: CASSDGGLGPLHF
clone_size: .; v_call: TRBV29-1; j_call: TRBJ1-2; d_call: .; cdr3_nt: TGCAGCGCTGGCCGGGAGAACTATGGCTACACCTTC; cdr3_aa: CSAGRENYGYTF